This T cell receptor (beta chain) appears in the sequencing data of a study of PD-1 blockade in mismatch repair-deficient tumors. All patients were mismatch repair deficient, assessed by either PCR or immunohistochemistry. The study, taken as a whole, reports: Tumor-resident clones, often undetectable pretreatment in blood, expanded then contracted after pembrolizumab.

This CDR3 spans 15 amino acids. CDR1 is ENHRY and CDR2 is SYGVKD in the germline V gene. V lost 3 bases to trimming and J lost 8 bases, with 17 bases between them. Concerning this clone itself: Its target is not known.

This table comes from immunoSEQ multiplex PCR, and its TCRdb copy is limited to in-frame clones, with some not included. The sample yields around 40,000 clones, about 85% seen once. The chain recombines TRBV10-3 with TRBJ2-1; D may match TRBD1 or TRBD2 (5 bases each). Material: peripheral blood, obtained 76 weeks after starting pembrolizumab. This TCR came from an adult with mismatch repair-deficient cancer. The CDR3 DNA reads TGTGCCATCAGTGAACACCGGGACGCTGGAGATGAGCAGTTCTTC. The encoded protein is CAISEHRDAGDEQFF.